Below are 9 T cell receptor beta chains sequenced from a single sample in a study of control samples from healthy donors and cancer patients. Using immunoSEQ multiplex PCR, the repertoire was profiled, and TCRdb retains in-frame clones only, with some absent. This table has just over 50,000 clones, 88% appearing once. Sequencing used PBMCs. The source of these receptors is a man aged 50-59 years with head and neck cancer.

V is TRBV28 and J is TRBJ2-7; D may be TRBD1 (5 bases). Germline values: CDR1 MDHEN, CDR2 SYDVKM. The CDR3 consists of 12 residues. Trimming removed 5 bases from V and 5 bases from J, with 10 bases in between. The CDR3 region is CASSVGVDEQYF. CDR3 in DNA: TGTGCCAGCAGTGTAGGGGTGGACGAGCAGTACTTC.

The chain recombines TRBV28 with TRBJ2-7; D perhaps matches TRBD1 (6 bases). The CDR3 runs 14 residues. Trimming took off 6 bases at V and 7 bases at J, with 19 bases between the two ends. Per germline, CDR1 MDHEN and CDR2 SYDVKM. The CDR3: CASRPTGRQIEQYF. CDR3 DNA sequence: TGTGCCAGCAGACCCACAGGGCGACAGATTGAGCAGTACTTC.

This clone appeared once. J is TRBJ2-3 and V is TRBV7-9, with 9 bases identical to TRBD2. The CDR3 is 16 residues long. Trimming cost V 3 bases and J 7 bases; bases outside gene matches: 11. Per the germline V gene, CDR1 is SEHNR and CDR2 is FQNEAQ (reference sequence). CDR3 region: CASSLRAGGIVYTQYF. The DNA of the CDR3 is TGTGCCAGCAGCTTGAGAGCGGGGGGCATCGTTTATACGCAGTATTTT. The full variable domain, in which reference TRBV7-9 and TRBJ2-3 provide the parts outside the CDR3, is DTGVSQNPRHKITKRGQNVTFRCDPISEHNRLYWYRQTLGQGPEFLTYFQNEAQLEKSRLLSDRFSAERPKGSFSTLEIQRTEQGDSAMYLCASSLRAGGIVYTQYFGPGTRLTVL.

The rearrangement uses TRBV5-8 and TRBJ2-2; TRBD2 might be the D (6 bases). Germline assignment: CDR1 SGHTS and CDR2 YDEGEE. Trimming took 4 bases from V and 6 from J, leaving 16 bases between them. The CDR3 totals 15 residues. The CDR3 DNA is TGTGCCAGCAGCCTGGCGGGACTTGCGGCCGGGGAGCTGTTTTTT. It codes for CASSLAGLAAGELFF. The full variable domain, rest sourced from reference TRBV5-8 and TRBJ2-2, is EAGVTQSPTHLIKTRGQQATLRCSPISGHTSVYWYQQALGLGLQFLLWYDEGEERNRGNFPPRFSGRQFPNYSSELNVNALELEDSALYLCASSLAGLAAGELFFGEGSRLTVL.

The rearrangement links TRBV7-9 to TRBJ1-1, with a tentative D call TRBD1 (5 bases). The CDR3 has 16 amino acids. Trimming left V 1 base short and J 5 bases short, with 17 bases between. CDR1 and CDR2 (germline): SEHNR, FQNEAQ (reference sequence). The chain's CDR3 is CASSLGRGVVVTEAFF. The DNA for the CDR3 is TGTGCCAGCAGCTTAGGACGAGGGGTGGTTGTGACTGAAGCTTTCTTT.

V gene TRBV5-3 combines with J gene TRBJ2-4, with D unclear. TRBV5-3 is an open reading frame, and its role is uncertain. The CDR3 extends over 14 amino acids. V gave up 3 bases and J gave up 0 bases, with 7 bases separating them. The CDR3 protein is CARSWILAKNIQYF. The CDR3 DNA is TGTGCCAGAAGCTGGATATTAGCCAAAAACATTCAGTACTTC.

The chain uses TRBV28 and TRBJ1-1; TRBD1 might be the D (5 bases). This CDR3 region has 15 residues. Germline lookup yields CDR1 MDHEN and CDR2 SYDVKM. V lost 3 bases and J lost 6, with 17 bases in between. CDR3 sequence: CASSLYPGVVAEAFF. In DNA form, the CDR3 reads TGTGCCAGCAGTTTGTATCCGGGGGTAGTGGCTGAAGCTTTCTTT.

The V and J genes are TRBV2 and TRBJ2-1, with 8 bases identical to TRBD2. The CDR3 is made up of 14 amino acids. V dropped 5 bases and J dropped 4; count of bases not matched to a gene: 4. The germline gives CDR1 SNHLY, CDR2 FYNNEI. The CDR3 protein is CASSYSSGYNEQFF. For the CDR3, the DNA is TGTGCCAGCAGTTACTCTAGCGGGTACAATGAGCAGTTCTTC.

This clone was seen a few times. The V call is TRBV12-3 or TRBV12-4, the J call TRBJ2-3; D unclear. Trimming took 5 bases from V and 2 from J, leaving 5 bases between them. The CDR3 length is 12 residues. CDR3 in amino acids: CASSKYTDTQYF. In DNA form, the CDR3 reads TGTGCCAGCAGTAAATACACAGATACGCAGTATTTT.